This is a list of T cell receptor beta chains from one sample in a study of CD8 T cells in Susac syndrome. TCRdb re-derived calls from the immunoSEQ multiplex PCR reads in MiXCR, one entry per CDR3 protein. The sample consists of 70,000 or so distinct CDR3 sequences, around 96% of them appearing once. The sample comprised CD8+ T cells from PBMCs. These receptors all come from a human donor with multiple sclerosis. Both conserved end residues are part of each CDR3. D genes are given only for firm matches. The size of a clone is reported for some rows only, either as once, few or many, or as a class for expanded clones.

cdr3_nt: TGCAGTGCTAGAGATAGGGACAGCTCCTATAATTCACCCCTCCACTTT
cdr3_aa: CSARDRDSSYNSPLHF
d_call: TRBD1
v_call: TRBV20-1
clone_size: -
j_call: TRBJ1-6

cdr3_nt: TGCAGCGTTGAAGAAAGCGGACAGAAAGTAGCTAACTATGGCTACACCTTC
cdr3_aa: CSVEESGQKVANYGYTF
d_call: -
v_call: TRBV29-1
clone_size: -
j_call: TRBJ1-2

cdr3_nt: TGTGCCAGCACCCAACTGGACGCGTATGACTCTGGGGCCAACGTCCTGACTTTC
cdr3_aa: CASTQLDAYDSGANVLTF
d_call: -
v_call: TRBV6-1
clone_size: -
j_call: TRBJ2-6

cdr3_nt: TGTGCCAGCAGCCCAATCCCAAGCTCCTACAATGAGCAGTTCTTC
cdr3_aa: CASSPIPSSYNEQFF
d_call: -
v_call: TRBV7-9
clone_size: -
j_call: TRBJ2-1

cdr3_nt: TGTGCCAGCAGCCGGGGGGTATACGAGCAGTACTTC
cdr3_aa: CASSRGVYEQYF
d_call: TRBD2
v_call: TRBV5-4
clone_size: -
j_call: TRBJ2-7

cdr3_nt: TGTGCCAGCAGTTCTCCGATTGAAGCGATGGGGGAGCAGTACTTC
cdr3_aa: CASSSPIEAMGEQYF
d_call: -
v_call: TRBV6-2/TRBV6-3
clone_size: -
j_call: TRBJ2-7

cdr3_nt: TGTGCCAGCAGCTTAAGTGTTGACCAAGAGACCCAGTACTTC
cdr3_aa: CASSLSVDQETQYF
d_call: -
v_call: TRBV7-3
clone_size: -
j_call: TRBJ2-5

cdr3_nt: TGTGCCAGCAGCTCGCTAGCGGGAGCCTACAATGAGCAGTTCTTC
cdr3_aa: CASSSLAGAYNEQFF
d_call: TRBD2
v_call: TRBV7-9
clone_size: -
j_call: TRBJ2-1

cdr3_nt: TGTGCCAGCAGCTTAGGGGGACAACCTCCGGAGACCCAGTACTTC
cdr3_aa: CASSLGGQPPETQYF
d_call: -
v_call: TRBV7-9
clone_size: -
j_call: TRBJ2-5

cdr3_nt: TGCAGCGTTGAAGATTTTATGGGGAGAGAGGCTTTCTTT
cdr3_aa: CSVEDFMGREAFF
d_call: -
v_call: TRBV29-1
clone_size: -
j_call: TRBJ1-1

cdr3_nt: TGTGCCAGCAGCCTCGGACAGGAGGGACCTAGCACAGATACGCAGTATTTT
cdr3_aa: CASSLGQEGPSTDTQYF
d_call: -
v_call: TRBV7-9
clone_size: -
j_call: TRBJ2-3

cdr3_nt: TGCAGCGCCGACAACTACCAAGAGACCCAGTACTTC
cdr3_aa: CSADNYQETQYF
d_call: -
v_call: TRBV29-1
clone_size: -
j_call: TRBJ2-5

cdr3_nt: TGTGCCACCCGAGACAGGGCTGGTACAGATACGCAGTATTTT
cdr3_aa: CATRDRAGTDTQYF
d_call: TRBD1
v_call: TRBV7-8
clone_size: -
j_call: TRBJ2-3

cdr3_nt: TGTGCCACCAGTGCTACCGGGAACTCCTACGAGCAGTACTTC
cdr3_aa: CATSATGNSYEQYF
d_call: -
v_call: TRBV24-1
clone_size: -
j_call: TRBJ2-7

cdr3_nt: TGTGCCAGCAGCCGGAGGATCTACGAGCAGTACTTC
cdr3_aa: CASSRRIYEQYF
d_call: -
v_call: TRBV5-8
clone_size: -
j_call: TRBJ2-7

cdr3_nt: TGTGCCAGCAGTTTATTGGGACCCCAACCAGATACGCAGTATTTT
cdr3_aa: CASSLLGPQPDTQYF
d_call: -
v_call: TRBV12-3/TRBV12-4
clone_size: -
j_call: TRBJ2-3

cdr3_nt: TGTGCCACCAGCAGAGATCGAGCGGGTTACTATGGCTACACCTTC
cdr3_aa: CATSRDRAGYYGYTF
d_call: -
v_call: TRBV15
clone_size: -
j_call: TRBJ1-2

cdr3_nt: TGCAGTGCTAGAGATTGGGGACAGGGAACCCCCAATCAGCCCCAGCATTTT
cdr3_aa: CSARDWGQGTPNQPQHF
d_call: TRBD1
v_call: TRBV20-1
clone_size: -
j_call: TRBJ1-5

cdr3_nt: TGTGCCAGCAGCGTAGAGGGGGGTTCAGATACGCAGTATTTT
cdr3_aa: CASSVEGGSDTQYF
d_call: -
v_call: TRBV9
clone_size: -
j_call: TRBJ2-3

cdr3_nt: TGTGCCACCAGTGAAGGCAGCGGGGCCGCAGATACGCAGTATTTT
cdr3_aa: CATSEGSGAADTQYF
d_call: TRBD2
v_call: TRBV24-1
clone_size: -
j_call: TRBJ2-3

cdr3_nt: TGTGCCAGCAGCGCCACGACAGGAGGGGATGAAGCTTTCTTT
cdr3_aa: CASSATTGGDEAFF
d_call: -
v_call: TRBV7-6
clone_size: -
j_call: TRBJ1-1

cdr3_nt: TGTGCCAGCAGCGCGGACAGGGGGGGCTACGAGCAGTACTTC
cdr3_aa: CASSADRGGYEQYF
d_call: TRBD1
v_call: TRBV9
clone_size: -
j_call: TRBJ2-7

cdr3_nt: TGTGCCAGCAGTTACTCGGGCGAGCAGTACTTC
cdr3_aa: CASSYSGEQYF
d_call: -
v_call: TRBV6-5
clone_size: -
j_call: TRBJ2-7

cdr3_nt: TGTGCCACCGCCGGCGGACTCTACAATGAGCAGTTCTTC
cdr3_aa: CATAGGLYNEQFF
d_call: -
v_call: TRBV24-1
clone_size: few
j_call: TRBJ2-1

cdr3_nt: TGTGCCAGTACCGTAGACAGGGGACTTTACAATGAGCAGTTCTTC
cdr3_aa: CASTVDRGLYNEQFF
d_call: TRBD1
v_call: TRBV19
clone_size: once
j_call: TRBJ2-1

cdr3_nt: TGTGCCAGTCTCGGACAGGACGGCGAGCAGTACTTC
cdr3_aa: CASLGQDGEQYF
d_call: TRBD1
v_call: TRBV6-5
clone_size: once
j_call: TRBJ2-7

cdr3_nt: TGTGCCAGCAGCGCGGGGACAGACATCTACGAGCAGTACTTC
cdr3_aa: CASSAGTDIYEQYF
d_call: TRBD1
v_call: TRBV9
clone_size: once
j_call: TRBJ2-7

cdr3_nt: TGTGCCAGCAGCTTAGGGGAGAATGGCGTAGATACGCAGTATTTT
cdr3_aa: CASSLGENGVDTQYF
d_call: -
v_call: TRBV7-9
clone_size: -
j_call: TRBJ2-3

cdr3_nt: TGTGCCAGCAGCGAAGGGGATCCTTATAGCAATCAGCCCCAGCATTTT
cdr3_aa: CASSEGDPYSNQPQHF
d_call: -
v_call: TRBV9
clone_size: -
j_call: TRBJ1-5

cdr3_nt: TGTGCCAGCAGTGATCGCAGGGCGAGTGAGCAGTTCTTC
cdr3_aa: CASSDRRASEQFF
d_call: -
v_call: TRBV5-4
clone_size: -
j_call: TRBJ2-1

cdr3_nt: TGCAGTGCTAGCACTTACGGGACCGCTTACAATGAGCAGTTCTTC
cdr3_aa: CSASTYGTAYNEQFF
d_call: -
v_call: TRBV20-1
clone_size: -
j_call: TRBJ2-1

cdr3_nt: TGTGCCGGAGAGGATTTGACATCGAACACCGGGGAGCTGTTTTTT
cdr3_aa: CAGEDLTSNTGELFF
d_call: -
v_call: TRBV19
clone_size: -
j_call: TRBJ2-2

cdr3_nt: TGCAGTGCTAGGTTCTATCGTGCCCCGGATACGCAGTATTTT
cdr3_aa: CSARFYRAPDTQYF
d_call: -
v_call: TRBV20-1
clone_size: -
j_call: TRBJ2-3